The next 10 T cell receptor beta chains were all read from a single sample in a study of blood T cell repertoires in COVID-19. Clones were read by immunoSEQ multiplex PCR, and TCRdb kept only the in-frame ones, dropping some. The sample lists approximately 270,000 clones; roughly 85% were seen once. Sequenced: peripheral blood. These receptors originate from a woman aged 65 to 85 with acute or convalescent COVID-19.

The CDR3 nucleotides are TGCGCCAGCAGCCCGGAGGGGGGGCCATCCTACGAGCAGTACTTC. Protein product: CASSPEGGPSYEQYF. The rearrangement links TRBV5-1 to TRBJ2-7, with a weak D call TRBD2 (7 bases). Germline V gene data show CDR1 as SGHRS and CDR2 as YFSETQ. The germline V and J ends were trimmed by 4 bases and 1 base, with 15 bases remaining between them. The CDR3 runs 15 residues.

The chain couples TRBV9 to TRBJ2-5; TRBD1 aligns across 7 bases. CDR3 size: 15 residues. The V gene's germline CDR1 is SGDLS and CDR2 YYNGEE. V dropped 4 bases and J dropped 1; count of bases not matched to a gene: 7. The CDR3 reads CASSIAGTAQETQYF. The CDR3 DNA reads as TGTGCCAGCAGCATCGCCGGGACAGCCCAAGAGACCCAGTACTTC. The variable domain in full, completed from reference TRBV9 and TRBJ2-5, reads DSGVTQTPKHLITATGQRVTLRCSPRSGDLSVYWYQQSLDQGLQFLIQYYNGEERAKGNILERFSAQQFPDLHSELNLSSLELGDSALYFCASSIAGTAQETQYFGPGTRLLVL.

V gene TRBV6-5 combines with J gene TRBJ2-1, with D perhaps TRBD2 (6 bases). This CDR3 is built from 16 residues. Germline values: CDR1 MNHEY, CDR2 SVGAGI. The V and J ends lost 2 bases and 10 bases respectively, with 21 bases between them. The CDR3 reads CASSYTGGASQSEQFF. In nucleotides, the CDR3 is TGTGCCAGCAGTTACACCGGCGGGGCCTCGCAATCAGAGCAGTTCTTC.

CDR3 sequence: CASIRDRGDTGELFF. In nucleotides, the CDR3 is TGTGCCAGTATTAGGGACAGGGGGGACACCGGGGAGCTGTTTTTT. The chain carries TRBV19 and TRBJ2-2; 11 bases are shared with TRBD1. Germline CDR1 reads LNHDA; CDR2 reads SQIVND (reference sequence). The CDR3 extends over 15 amino acids. The V segment lost 7 bases and the J segment 3 bases; nucleotides outside the gene matches: 4.

This chain uses TRBV5-1 with TRBJ1-1; perhaps TRBD1 as D (6 bases). The CDR3 runs 12 residues. In germline, CDR1 is SGHRS, CDR2 YFSETQ. V was shortened by 0 bases and J by 7 bases, with 7 bases between the two germline ends. CDR3 amino acids: CASSLEGGEAFF. The CDR3 DNA reads TGCGCCAGCAGCTTGGAAGGGGGTGAAGCTTTCTTT.

The chain is built from TRBV10-2 and TRBJ2-2; possible D gene TRBD2, 5 bases. Germline loops: CDR1 WSHSY, CDR2 SAAADI. The CDR3 consists of 14 residues. Trimming cost V 10 bases and J 0 bases, with 12 bases left between them. CDR3 bases: TGCGCCACCCGGTTGACTACGAACACCGGGGAGCTGTTTTTT. It encodes CATRLTTNTGELFF.

The chain combines TRBV28 with TRBJ2-1; 8 bases line up with TRBD2. CDR1 MDHEN and CDR2 SYDVKM come from the germline V gene. Trimming took 2 bases from V and 9 from J; bases not matched to a gene: 9. The CDR3 spans 15 residues. The CDR3 bases are TGTGCCAGCAGTTTAGGGGGACTAGTAGCTGGTGAGCAGTTCTTC. Translation: CASSLGGLVAGEQFF.

Comments on this clone: Distinct nucleotide sequences in the sample also encode this CDR3. V and J are TRBV6-1 and TRBJ2-3, with D maybe TRBD2 (5 bases). The germline V and J ends were trimmed by 1 base and 5 bases, with 7 bases remaining between them. CDR1 and CDR2 from the germline V gene are MNHNS and SASEGT. The CDR3 contains 13 residues. The CDR3 protein is CASSEVSVDTQYF. CDR3 nucleotide sequence: TGTGCCAGCAGTGAAGTTAGCGTAGATACGCAGTATTTT.

The V call is TRBV7-2, the J call TRBJ2-1; 9 nucleotides align to TRBD2. The CDR3 spans 15 residues. The junction had 3 bases not matched to a gene; V was cut back by 3 bases and J by 3 bases. Germline values: CDR1 SGHTA, CDR2 FQGNSA. In nucleotides, the CDR3 is TGTGCCAGCAGCTTTTCGCGGGGGGGCTACAATGAGCAGTTCTTC. This gives the protein CASSFSRGGYNEQFF.

V and J are TRBV15 and TRBJ1-2; no firm D call. CDR1 and CDR2 (germline): LNHNV, YYDKDF (reference sequence). The V gene lost 5 bases and the J gene lost 3 bases, with 7 bases spanning the gap. This CDR3 is built from 12 residues. The CDR3 here is CATSEGDYGYTF. DNA for the CDR3: TGTGCCACCAGCGAGGGCGACTATGGCTACACCTTC.